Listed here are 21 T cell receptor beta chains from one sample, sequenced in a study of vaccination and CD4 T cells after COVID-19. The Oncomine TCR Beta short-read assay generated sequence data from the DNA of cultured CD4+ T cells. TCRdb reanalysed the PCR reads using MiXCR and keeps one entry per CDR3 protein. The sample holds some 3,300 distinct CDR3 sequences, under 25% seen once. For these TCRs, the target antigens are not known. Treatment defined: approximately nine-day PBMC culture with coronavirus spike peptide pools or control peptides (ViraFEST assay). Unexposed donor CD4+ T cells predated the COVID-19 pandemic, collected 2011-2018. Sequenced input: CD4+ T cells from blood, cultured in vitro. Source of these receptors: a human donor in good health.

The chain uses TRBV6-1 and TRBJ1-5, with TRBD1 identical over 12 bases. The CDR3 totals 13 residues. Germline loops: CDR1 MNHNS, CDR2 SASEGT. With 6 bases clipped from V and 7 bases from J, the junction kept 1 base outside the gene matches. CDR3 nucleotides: TGTGCCAGCAGCGGGACAGGGGGCCAGCCCCAGCATTTT. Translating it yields CASSGTGGQPQHF.

CDR3 residues: CASSASGDQYF. The CDR3, as DNA: TGTGCCAGCAGTGCCAGCGGTGACCAGTATTTT. This chain links TRBV2 with TRBJ2-3; weak D call: TRBD2 (5 bases). Germline V lookup: CDR1 SNHLY, CDR2 FYNNEI. The CDR3 totals 11 residues. Trimming removed 4 bases from V and 12 bases from J, with 11 bases in between. Full variable domain (missing parts from reference TRBV2 and TRBJ2-3): EPEVTQTPSHQVTQMGQEVILRCVPISNHLYFYWYRQILGQKVEFLVSFYNNEISEKSEIFDDQFSVERPDGSNFTLKIRSTKLEDSAMYFCASSASGDQYFGPGTRLTVL.

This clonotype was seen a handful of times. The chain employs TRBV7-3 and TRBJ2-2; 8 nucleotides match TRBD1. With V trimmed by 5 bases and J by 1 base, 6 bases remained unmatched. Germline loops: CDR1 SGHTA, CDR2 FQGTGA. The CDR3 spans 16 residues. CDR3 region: CASSPNRGLNTGELFF. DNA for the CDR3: TGTGCCAGCAGCCCCAACAGGGGGTTGAACACCGGGGAGCTGTTTTTT.

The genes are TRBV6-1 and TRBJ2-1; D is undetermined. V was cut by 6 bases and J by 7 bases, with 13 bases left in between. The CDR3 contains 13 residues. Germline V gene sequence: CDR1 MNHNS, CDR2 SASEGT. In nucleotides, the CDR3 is TGTGCCAGCAGGTCACTCCGGTTGAATGAGCAGTTCTTC. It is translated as CASRSLRLNEQFF.

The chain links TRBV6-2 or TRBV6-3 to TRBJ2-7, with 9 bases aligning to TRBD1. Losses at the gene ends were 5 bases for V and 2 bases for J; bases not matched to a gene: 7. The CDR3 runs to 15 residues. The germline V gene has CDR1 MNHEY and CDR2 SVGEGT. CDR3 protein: CASSKRTGVPYEQYF. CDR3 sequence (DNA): TGTGCCAGCAGTAAGCGGACAGGGGTACCCTACGAGCAGTACTTC.

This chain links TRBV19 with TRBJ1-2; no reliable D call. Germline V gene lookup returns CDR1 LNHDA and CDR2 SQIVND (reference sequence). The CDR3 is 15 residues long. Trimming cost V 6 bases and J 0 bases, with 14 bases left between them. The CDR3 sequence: CASRSSGSANYGYTF. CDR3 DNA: TGTGCCAGTAGAAGTAGTGGATCAGCTAACTATGGCTACACCTTC.

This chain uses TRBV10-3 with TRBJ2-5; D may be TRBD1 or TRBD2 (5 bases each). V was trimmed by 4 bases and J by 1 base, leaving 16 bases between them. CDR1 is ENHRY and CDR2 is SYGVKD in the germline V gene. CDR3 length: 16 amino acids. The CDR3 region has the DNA TGTGCCATCAGTGGGGGCGGGCTCGGGTCCCAAGAGACCCAGTACTTC. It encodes CAISGGGLGSQETQYF.

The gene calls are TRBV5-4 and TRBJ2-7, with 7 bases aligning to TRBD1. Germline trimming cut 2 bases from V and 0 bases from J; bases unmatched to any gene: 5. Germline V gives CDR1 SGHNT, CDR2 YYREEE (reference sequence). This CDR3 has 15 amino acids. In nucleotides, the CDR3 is TGTGCCAGCAGCTTCGGACAGGCTAACTCCTACGAGCAGTACTTC. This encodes CASSFGQANSYEQYF.

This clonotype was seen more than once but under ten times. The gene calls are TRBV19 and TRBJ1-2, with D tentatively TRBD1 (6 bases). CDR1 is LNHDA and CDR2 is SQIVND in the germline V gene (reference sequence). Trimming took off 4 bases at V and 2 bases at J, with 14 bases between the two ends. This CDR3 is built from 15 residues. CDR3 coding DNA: TGTGCCAGTAGTAATTACCATCAGGGGAACTATGGCTACACCTTC. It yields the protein CASSNYHQGNYGYTF.

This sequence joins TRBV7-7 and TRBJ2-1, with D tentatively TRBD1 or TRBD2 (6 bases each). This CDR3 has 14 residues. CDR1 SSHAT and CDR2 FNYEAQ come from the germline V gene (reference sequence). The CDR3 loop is CAGSLAQGRNEQFF. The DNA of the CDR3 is TGTGCTGGCAGCTTAGCTCAGGGGAGGAATGAGCAGTTCTTC. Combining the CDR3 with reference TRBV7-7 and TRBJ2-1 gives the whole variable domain GAGVSQSPRYKVTKRGQDVTLRCDPISSHATLYWYQQALGQGPEFLTYFNYEAQPDKSGLPSDRFSAERPEGSISTLTIQRTEQRDSAMYRCAGSLAQGRNEQFFGPGTRLTVL.

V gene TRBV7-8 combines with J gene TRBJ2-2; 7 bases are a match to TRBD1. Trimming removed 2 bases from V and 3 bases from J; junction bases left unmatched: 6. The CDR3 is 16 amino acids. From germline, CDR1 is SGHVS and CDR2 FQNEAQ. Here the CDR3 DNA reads TGTGCCAGCAGCTTATCGGACAGGCCGTACACCGGGGAGCTGTTTTTT. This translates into CASSLSDRPYTGELFF.

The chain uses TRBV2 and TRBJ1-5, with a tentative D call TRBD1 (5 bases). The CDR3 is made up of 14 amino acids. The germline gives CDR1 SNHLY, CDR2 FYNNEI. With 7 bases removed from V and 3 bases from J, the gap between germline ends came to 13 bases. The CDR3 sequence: CASTRPTDNQPQHF. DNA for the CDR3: TGTGCCAGCACCAGACCGACAGACAATCAGCCCCAGCATTTT.

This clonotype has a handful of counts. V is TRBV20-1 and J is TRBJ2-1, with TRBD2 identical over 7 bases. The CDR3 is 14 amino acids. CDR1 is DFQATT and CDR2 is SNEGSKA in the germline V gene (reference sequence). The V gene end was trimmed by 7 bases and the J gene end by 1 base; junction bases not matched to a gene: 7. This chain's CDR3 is CSGGGSRSYNEQFF. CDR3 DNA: TGCAGTGGGGGAGGGAGCAGGTCCTACAATGAGCAGTTCTTC.

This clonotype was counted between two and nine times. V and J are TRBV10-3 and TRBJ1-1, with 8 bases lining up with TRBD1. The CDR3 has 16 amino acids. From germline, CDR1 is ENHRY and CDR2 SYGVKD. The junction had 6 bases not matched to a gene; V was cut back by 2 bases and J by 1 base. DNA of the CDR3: TGTGCCATCAGTGAGCGAGCAGGGGGCACGAACACTGAAGCTTTCTTT. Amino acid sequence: CAISERAGGTNTEAFF.

DNA for the CDR3: TGTGCCTGGAGTCCCATGAGCGGGGGAATGAACGAGCAGTACTTC. Translating it yields CAWSPMSGGMNEQYF. The V call is TRBV30, the J call TRBJ2-7; 8 bases are a match to TRBD2. V shed 2 bases and J 5 bases; nucleotides not matched to a gene: 11. The CDR3 sequence is 15 residues long. Germline lookup yields CDR1 GTSNPN and CDR2 SVGIG (reference sequence).

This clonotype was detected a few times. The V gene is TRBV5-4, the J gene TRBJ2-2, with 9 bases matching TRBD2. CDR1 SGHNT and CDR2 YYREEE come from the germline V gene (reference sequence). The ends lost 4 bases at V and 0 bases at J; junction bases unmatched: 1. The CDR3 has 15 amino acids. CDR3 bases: TGTGCCAGCAGCAGACTAGCGGCGAACACCGGGGAGCTGTTTTTT. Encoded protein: CASSRLAANTGELFF.

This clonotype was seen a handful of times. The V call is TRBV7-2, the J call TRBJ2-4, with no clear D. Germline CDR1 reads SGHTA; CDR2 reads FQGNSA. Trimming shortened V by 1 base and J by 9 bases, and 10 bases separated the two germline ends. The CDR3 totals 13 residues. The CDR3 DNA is TGTGCCAGCAGCTTAGATCACCGGGCCATTCAGTACTTC. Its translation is CASSLDHRAIQYF.

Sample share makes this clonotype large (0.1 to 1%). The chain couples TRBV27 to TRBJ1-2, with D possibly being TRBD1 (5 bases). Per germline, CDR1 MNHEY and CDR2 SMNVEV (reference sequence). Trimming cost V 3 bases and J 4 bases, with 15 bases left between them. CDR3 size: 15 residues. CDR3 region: CASSLGPAYSYGYTF. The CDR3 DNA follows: TGTGCCAGCAGTTTGGGACCGGCCTACAGCTATGGCTACACCTTC.

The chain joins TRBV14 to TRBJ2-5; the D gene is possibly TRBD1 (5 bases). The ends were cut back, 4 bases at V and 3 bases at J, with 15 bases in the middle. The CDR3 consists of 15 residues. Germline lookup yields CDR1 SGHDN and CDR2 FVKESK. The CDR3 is CASSLLGEGEETQYF. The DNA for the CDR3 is TGTGCCAGCAGCCTCCTGGGTGAAGGGGAAGAGACCCAGTACTTC.

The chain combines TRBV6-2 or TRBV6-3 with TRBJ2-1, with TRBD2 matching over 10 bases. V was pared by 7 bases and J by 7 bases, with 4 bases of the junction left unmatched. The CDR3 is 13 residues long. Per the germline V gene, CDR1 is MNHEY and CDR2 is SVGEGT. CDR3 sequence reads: CASITSGANEQFF. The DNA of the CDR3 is TGTGCCAGCATAACTAGCGGGGCGAATGAGCAGTTCTTC.

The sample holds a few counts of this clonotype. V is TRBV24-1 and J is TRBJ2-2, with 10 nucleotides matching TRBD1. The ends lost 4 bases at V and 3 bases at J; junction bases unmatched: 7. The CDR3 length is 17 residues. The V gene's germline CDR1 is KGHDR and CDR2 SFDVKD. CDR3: CATSDPRTGGDTGELFF. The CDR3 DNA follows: TGTGCCACCAGTGACCCGAGGACAGGGGGGGACACCGGGGAGCTGTTTTTT.